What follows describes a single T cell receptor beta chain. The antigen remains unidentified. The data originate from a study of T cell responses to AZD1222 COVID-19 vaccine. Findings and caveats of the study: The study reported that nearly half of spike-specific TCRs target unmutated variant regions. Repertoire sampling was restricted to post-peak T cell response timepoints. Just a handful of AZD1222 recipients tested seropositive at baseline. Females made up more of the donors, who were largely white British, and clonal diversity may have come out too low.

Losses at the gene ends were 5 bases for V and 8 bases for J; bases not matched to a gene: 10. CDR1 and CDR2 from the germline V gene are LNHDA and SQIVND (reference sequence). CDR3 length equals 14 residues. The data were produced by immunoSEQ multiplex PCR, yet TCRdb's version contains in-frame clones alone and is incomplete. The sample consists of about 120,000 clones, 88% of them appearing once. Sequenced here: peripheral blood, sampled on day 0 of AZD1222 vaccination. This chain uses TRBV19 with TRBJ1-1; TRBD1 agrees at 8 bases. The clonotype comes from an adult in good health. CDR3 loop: CASSLPRQGTEAFF. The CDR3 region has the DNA TGTGCCAGTAGTCTCCCTCGACAGGGGACGGAAGCTTTCTTT.